This T cell receptor beta chain was obtained from a study of T cell changes during pregnancy in multiple sclerosis. The V gene lost 4 bases and the J gene lost 4 bases, with 11 bases spanning the gap. Germline loops: CDR1 MNHEY, CDR2 SMNVEV (reference sequence). The length of the CDR3 is 13 residues. The repertoire was sequenced with immunoSEQ multiplex PCR; TCRdb's copy has only in-frame clones and lacks some. The repertoire has some 58,000 clones, 90% to 97% of them found once; the top ten carry approximately 2.3%. The sequenced sample was CD8+ T cells from peripheral blood mononuclear cells, obtained after pregnancy. The V and J genes are TRBV27 and TRBJ2-7; maybe TRBD1 (6 bases). The TCR was taken from a female donor with multiple sclerosis, enrolled in a pregnancy study. This CDR3 reads CASSYSRGYEQYF. In DNA form, the CDR3 reads TGTGCCAGCAGTTATAGCAGGGGATACGAGCAGTACTTC.